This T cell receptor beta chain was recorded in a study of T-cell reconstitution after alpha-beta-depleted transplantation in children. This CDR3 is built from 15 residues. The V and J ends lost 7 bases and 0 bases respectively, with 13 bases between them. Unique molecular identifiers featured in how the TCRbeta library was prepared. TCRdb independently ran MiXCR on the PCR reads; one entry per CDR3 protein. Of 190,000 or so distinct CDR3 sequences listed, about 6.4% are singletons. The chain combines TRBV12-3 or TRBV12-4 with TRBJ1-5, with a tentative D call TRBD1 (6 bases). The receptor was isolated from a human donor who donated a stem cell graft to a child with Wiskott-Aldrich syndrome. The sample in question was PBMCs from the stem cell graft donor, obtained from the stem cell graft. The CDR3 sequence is CASTYSRGSNQPQHF. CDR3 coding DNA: TGTGCCAGCACCTACTCCAGGGGTAGCAATCAGCCCCAGCATTTT.